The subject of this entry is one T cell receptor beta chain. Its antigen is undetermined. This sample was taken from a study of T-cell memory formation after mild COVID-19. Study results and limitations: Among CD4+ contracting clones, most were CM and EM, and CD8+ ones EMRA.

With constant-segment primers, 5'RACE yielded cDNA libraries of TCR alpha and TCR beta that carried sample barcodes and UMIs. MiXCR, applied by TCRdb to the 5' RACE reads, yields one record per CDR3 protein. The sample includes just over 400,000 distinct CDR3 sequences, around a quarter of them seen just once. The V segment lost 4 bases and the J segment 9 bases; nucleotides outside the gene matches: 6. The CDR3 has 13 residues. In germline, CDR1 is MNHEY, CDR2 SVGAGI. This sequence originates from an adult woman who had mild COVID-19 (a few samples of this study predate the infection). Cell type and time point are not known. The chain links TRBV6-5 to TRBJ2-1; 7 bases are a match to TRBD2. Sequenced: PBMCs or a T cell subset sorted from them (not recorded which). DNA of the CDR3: TGTGCCAGCAGTTCTGGACTAGTTCCTGAGCAGTTCTTC. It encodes CASSSGLVPEQFF.